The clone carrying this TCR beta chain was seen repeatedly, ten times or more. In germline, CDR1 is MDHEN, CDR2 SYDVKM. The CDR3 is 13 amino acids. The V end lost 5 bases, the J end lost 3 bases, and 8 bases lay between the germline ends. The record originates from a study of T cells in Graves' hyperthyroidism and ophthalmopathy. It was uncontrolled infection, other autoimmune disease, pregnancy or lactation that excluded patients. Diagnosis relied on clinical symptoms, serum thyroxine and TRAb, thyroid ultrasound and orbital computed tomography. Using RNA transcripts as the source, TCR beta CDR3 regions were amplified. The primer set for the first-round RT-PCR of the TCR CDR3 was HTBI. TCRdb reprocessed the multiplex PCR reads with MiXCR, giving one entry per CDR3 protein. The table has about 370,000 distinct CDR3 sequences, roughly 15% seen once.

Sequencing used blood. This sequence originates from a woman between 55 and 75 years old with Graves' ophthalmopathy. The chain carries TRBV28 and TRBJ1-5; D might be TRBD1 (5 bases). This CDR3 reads CASSDSFNQPQHF. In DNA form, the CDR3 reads TGTGCCAGCAGTGACAGCTTCAATCAGCCCCAGCATTTT. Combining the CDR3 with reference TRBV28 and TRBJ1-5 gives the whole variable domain DVKVTQSSRYLVKRTGEKVFLECVQDMDHENMFWYRQDPGLGLRLIYFSYDVKMKEKGDIPEGYSVSREKKERFSLILESASTNQTSMYLCASSDSFNQPQHFGDGTRLSIL.